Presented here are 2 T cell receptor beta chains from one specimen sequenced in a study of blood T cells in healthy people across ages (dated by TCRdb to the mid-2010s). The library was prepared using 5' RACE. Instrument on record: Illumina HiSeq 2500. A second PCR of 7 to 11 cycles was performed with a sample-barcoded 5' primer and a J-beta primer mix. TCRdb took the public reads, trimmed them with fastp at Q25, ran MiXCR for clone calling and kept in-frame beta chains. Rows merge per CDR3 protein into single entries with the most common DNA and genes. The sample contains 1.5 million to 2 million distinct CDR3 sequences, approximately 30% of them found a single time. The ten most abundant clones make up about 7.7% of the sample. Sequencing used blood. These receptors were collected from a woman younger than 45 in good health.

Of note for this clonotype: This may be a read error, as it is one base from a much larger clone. The CDR3 nucleotides read TGTGCCAGCAGTGCACCCGGACTAGCGGGATGCAATGAGCAGTTCTTC. This translates into CASSAPGLAGCNEQFF. The chain is built from TRBV12-3 or TRBV12-4 and TRBJ2-1; 12 nucleotides agree with TRBD2. The ends lost 5 bases at V and 6 bases at J; junction bases unmatched: 8. CDR3 length: 16 residues.

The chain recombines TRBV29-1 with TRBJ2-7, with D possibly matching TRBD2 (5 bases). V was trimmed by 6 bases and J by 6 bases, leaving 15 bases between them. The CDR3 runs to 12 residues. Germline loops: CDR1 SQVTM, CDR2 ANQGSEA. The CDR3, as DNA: TGCAGCGTCGGCGCGAGGGCTGGCGAGCAGTACTTC. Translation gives CSVGARAGEQYF.